The 20 T cell receptor beta chains below come from one sample, sequenced in a study of metastatic and nonmetastatic thyroid tumors. Treatment of any kind had been given to no patient before thyroid surgery. TCRdb re-analyzed the PCR reads through MiXCR. The data contain roughly 5,900 clones, about 25% of them singletons. The sequenced material came from adjacent normal tissue. The receptors originated from a male donor with papillary thyroid cancer or a benign thyroid nodule (not recorded which). Some clones in this sample may be carry-over from other donors' samples.

This clone is medium-sized. V gene TRBV3-1 combines with J gene TRBJ2-5; D not certain. V was clipped by 1 base and J by 3 bases, with 15 bases between them. Looked up from germline, CDR1 is LGHDT and CDR2 is YNNKEL (reference sequence). This CDR3 is built from 16 residues. CDR3 in amino acids: CASSQAFGPVKETQYF. For the CDR3, the DNA is TGTGCCAGCAGCCAAGCATTCGGTCCAGTAAAAGAGACCCAGTACTTC.

This clone was seen a handful of times. This chain connects TRBV19 to TRBJ1-2; D gene ambiguous. The CDR3 has 13 amino acids. CDR1 is LNHDA and CDR2 is SQIVND in the germline V gene (reference sequence). Trimming shortened V by 2 bases and J by 8 bases, and 12 bases separated the two germline ends. The CDR3 is CASSINPLEGYTF. CDR3 bases: TGTGCCAGTAGTATAAACCCTCTGGAGGGCTACACCTTC.

The chain combines TRBV6-4 with TRBJ2-1; perhaps TRBD2 as D (6 bases). CDR3 length: 16 amino acids. The germline CDR1 and CDR2 sequences are MRHNA and SNTAGT. The V end was cut by 6 bases, the J end by 0 bases, with 15 bases between. The CDR3 here is CASSPTSGSSYNEQFF. The CDR3 bases are TGTGCCAGCAGCCCTACCTCCGGGAGCTCCTACAATGAGCAGTTCTTC.

This clone was counted a few times. The rearrangement joins TRBV19 to TRBJ1-2; unclear D gene. The CDR3 has 10 residues. V was pared by 6 bases and J by 4 bases, with 3 bases between. Germline CDR1 is LNHDA and CDR2 is SQIVND (reference sequence). CDR3 residues: CASSAYGYTF. CDR3 DNA sequence: TGTGCCAGTAGCGCCTATGGCTACACCTTC. The complete variable domain, with remaining parts taken from reference TRBV19 and TRBJ1-2, reads DGGITQSPKYLFRKEGQNVTLSCEQNLNHDAMYWYRQDPGQGLRLIYYSQIVNDFQKGDIAEGYSVSREKKESFPLTVTSAQKNPTAFYLCASSAYGYTFGSGTRLTVV.

This chain links TRBV10-2 with TRBJ2-6; possibly TRBD1 or TRBD2 for D (5 bases each). V was trimmed by 0 bases and J by 0 bases, leaving 12 bases between them. The CDR3 runs to 18 residues. Germline V gene sequence: CDR1 WSHSY, CDR2 SAAADI. The CDR3 DNA reads as TGCGCCAGCAGTGAGTCCCACCCTGGGGGCTCTGGGGCCAACGTCCTGACTTTC. Residues: CASSESHPGGSGANVLTF.

The gene calls are TRBV3-1 and TRBJ2-7; D uncertain. Trimming stripped 3 bases from V and 0 bases from J, with 9 bases between. CDR3 length: 14 amino acids. The germline V gene encodes CDR1 LGHDT and CDR2 YNNKEL (reference sequence). This chain's CDR3 is CASSQSRISYEQYF. The CDR3 DNA is TGTGCCAGCAGCCAGAGTCGAATCTCCTACGAGCAGTACTTC.

By share, this clone counts as medium-sized. J is TRBJ1-1 and V is TRBV7-3, with 8 positions matching TRBD1. The junction had 10 bases not matched to a gene; V was cut back by 5 bases and J by 5 bases. The CDR3 spans 15 residues. Germline assignment: CDR1 SGHTA and CDR2 FQGTGA. CDR3 sequence reads: CASSPGQGLGTEAFF. The CDR3 nucleotides read TGTGCCAGCAGCCCCGGACAGGGCTTAGGTACTGAAGCTTTCTTT.

Relative to its sample, this clone is medium-sized. The chain carries TRBV6-2 or TRBV6-3 and TRBJ2-7; D is perhaps TRBD1 (6 bases). V gave up 10 bases and J gave up 0 bases, with 19 bases separating them. The germline CDR1 and CDR2 sequences are MNHEY and SVGEGT. The CDR3 runs 15 residues. The CDR3 loop is CATVGGGRSSYEQYF. The CDR3 coding sequence is TGTGCCACCGTTGGGGGCGGCCGTTCCTCCTACGAGCAGTACTTC.

In this sample, this clone turned up a few times. The J gene is TRBJ2-7, the V gene TRBV6-1; D may match TRBD1 or TRBD2 (5 bases each). V lost 7 bases and J lost 6, with 13 bases in between. CDR1 and CDR2 from the germline V gene are MNHNS and SASEGT. CDR3 length: 12 amino acids. CDR3 coding DNA: TGTGCCAGCACGGGAACAGGTTCCGAGCAGTACTTC. Protein: CASTGTGSEQYF.

This chain connects TRBV30 to TRBJ2-7; 9 bases map to TRBD1. Per the germline V gene, CDR1 is GTSNPN and CDR2 is SVGIG (reference sequence). Trimming took 1 base from V and 3 from J; bases not matched to a gene: 1. This CDR3 has 13 amino acids. The CDR3 protein is CAWSAGQGYEQYF. CDR3 sequence (DNA): TGTGCCTGGAGTGCGGGACAGGGCTACGAGCAGTACTTC.

About this clone itself: Compared with germline, one end of the junction differs, possibly owing to a read error. This chain connects TRBV10-1 to TRBJ2-7; D might be TRBD2 (5 bases). Germline V gene data show CDR1 as WNHNN and CDR2 as SYGVQD (reference sequence). The CDR3 contains 14 residues. In DNA, the CDR3 is TGCGCCAGCAGTGAATTGGCACTTGACTACGAGCAGAACTTC. Its protein is CASSELALDYEQNF.

This clone rates as medium-sized. This chain connects TRBV3-2 to TRBJ1-4. TRBV3-2 is a pseudogene. There are 15 residues in the CDR3. The CDR3 nucleotides are TGTGCCAGCAGACCGATTGGCAGTAAGGGTGAAAAACTGTTTTTT. Its protein product is CASRPIGSKGEKLFF.

This clone showed up many times. In the same sample, other DNA sequences code for this CDR3. The chain carries TRBV12-3 or TRBV12-4 and TRBJ2-2; a weak D match, TRBD1 (5 bases). Trimming removed 6 bases at V and 4 bases at J, with 12 bases between. CDR3 length: 14 amino acids. The CDR3 DNA reads TGTGCCAGCAGCCCTAGACAGATCACCGGGGAGCTGTTTTTT. Translated: CASSPRQITGELFF.

A remark on this clone: This may be a read error: a much more frequent sequence differs by one nucleotide. The CDR3 protein is CASNKDGANQPQHF. For the CDR3, the DNA is TGTGCCAGCAACAAGGACGGTGCTAATCAGCCCCAGCATTTT. The chain carries TRBV6-2 or TRBV6-3 and TRBJ1-5; D call uncertain. The CDR3 spans 14 residues. Per germline, CDR1 MNHEY and CDR2 SVGEGT. The germline V and J ends were trimmed by 7 bases and 4 bases, with 14 bases remaining between them.

Many counts were recorded for this clone. This chain links TRBV20-1 with TRBJ2-5; 7 nucleotides align to TRBD1. The trim removed 5 bases at V and 4 bases at J, leaving 4 bases unmatched. The CDR3 has 12 amino acids. Germline V CDR1 and CDR2: DFQATT, SNEGSKA (reference sequence). CDR3 amino acids: CSASTGTETQYF. Written as DNA, the CDR3 is TGCAGTGCTTCGACAGGGACAGAGACCCAGTACTTC.

The chain joins TRBV20-1 to TRBJ2-7; D call uncertain. V lost 6 bases to trimming and J lost 0 bases, with 12 bases between them. Germline CDR1 DFQATT, CDR2 SNEGSKA (reference sequence). This CDR3 is built from 13 residues. This CDR3 reads CSAGPVDSYEQYF. The DNA of the CDR3 is TGCAGTGCAGGCCCGGTGGACTCCTACGAGCAGTACTTC.

Judged by abundance, this clone is medium-sized (0.01 to 0.1%). This sequence joins TRBV28 and TRBJ2-7, with D possibly TRBD1 on 6 matching bases. Germline lookup yields CDR1 MDHEN and CDR2 SYDVKM. V gave up 6 bases and J gave up 1 base, with 16 bases separating them. This CDR3 has 15 amino acids. The CDR3 DNA follows: TGTGCCAGCAGGTTCGGGACAAGGGCATCCTACGAGCAGTACTTC. Translated: CASRFGTRASYEQYF.

This clone is large. V gene TRBV20-1 combines with J gene TRBJ1-6; the D gene is possibly TRBD1 (6 bases). The ends were cut back, 4 bases at V and 0 bases at J, with 16 bases in the middle. Germline V lookup: CDR1 DFQATT, CDR2 SNEGSKA (reference sequence). This CDR3 region has 17 residues. CDR3 sequence reads: CSANDFRGPSYNSPLHF. CDR3 sequence (DNA): TGCAGTGCTAATGATTTCAGGGGCCCCTCCTATAATTCACCCCTCCACTTT.

This clone was recorded many times. V and J are TRBV5-4 and TRBJ1-3, with 10 positions matching TRBD1. Germline V gives CDR1 SGHNT, CDR2 YYREEE (reference sequence). This CDR3 region has 16 residues. The ends lost 3 bases at V and 0 bases at J; junction bases unmatched: 3. DNA for the CDR3: TGTGCCAGCAGCTGGACAGGGGGATTCTCTGGAAACACCATATATTTT. Amino acids: CASSWTGGFSGNTIYF.

This clone was observed a handful of times. The chain carries TRBV12-5 and TRBJ2-7; 8 positions match TRBD2. J gave up 0 bases and V 4 bases, and 8 bases lay outside the gene matches. CDR3 length: 16 residues. Germline CDR1 and CDR2: LGHNT and FRNRAP. CDR3 in amino acids: CASGSPGGLDSYEQYF. The CDR3 DNA follows: TGTGCTAGTGGTTCCCCCGGGGGACTAGACTCCTACGAGCAGTACTTC.